This T cell receptor (beta chain) was recovered during a study of T cell responses to AZD1222 COVID-19 vaccine. General study points: Just a handful of people given AZD1222 tested seropositive at baseline. Without day 14 samples, only post-peak T cell repertoires were studied. Targets within unmutated variant regions were reportedly found for nearly half of spike-specific TCRs.

As to this clone: The antigen is not known.

Repertoires were generated with immunoSEQ multiplex PCR, while TCRdb's copy carries only in-frame clones and drops some. Of 150,000 to 200,000 clones listed, about 85% are singletons. The CDR3 loop spans 11 amino acids. Trimming removed 2 bases at V and 2 bases at J, with 4 bases between. Germline CDR1 is GTSNPN and CDR2 is SVGIG (reference sequence). This receptor was taken from an adult in good health. The genes are TRBV30 and TRBJ2-7; D uncertain. The material was peripheral blood, obtained on day 0 of AZD1222 vaccination. CDR3 nucleotide sequence: TGTGCCTGGAGTCCAGCCTACGAGCAGTACTTC. Its translation: CAWSPAYEQYF. The full variable domain, in which reference TRBV30 and TRBJ2-7 provide the parts outside the CDR3, is SQTIHQWPATLVQPVGSPLSLECTVEGTSNPNLYWYRQAAGRGLQLLFYSVGIGQISSEVPQNLSASRPQDRQFILSSKKLLLSDSGFYLCAWSPAYEQYFGPGTRLTVT.